This T cell receptor beta chain was recorded in a study of regulatory T cells in long-lasting Graves disease. This clonotype came up many times. Its target is not known. The germline V gene encodes CDR1 MNHNS and CDR2 SASEGT. Between the trimmed V and J ends, which lost 4 bases and 2 bases, there was a span of 8 bases. This CDR3 has 13 amino acids. Researchers made TCR beta libraries by using iRepertoire HTBI primers and running Arm-PCR on CDR3 regions. TCRdb used MiXCR to reprocess the multiplex PCR reads, holding one entry per CDR3 protein. The table includes 600,000 to 850,000 distinct CDR3 sequences, around 30% detected once. Whole-study findings and limits: Thyroid tissue was not studied; only peripheral blood was. New patients shared roughly 960 public clonotypes, and persistent patients shared more, with a few thousand. Results may be inaccurate due to the small sample size.

Documented time point: persistent/refractory GD, antithyroid drugs over 5 years with positive TRAb. Scientists built the TCR library using RNA that was extracted from PBMCs. This sequence joins TRBV6-1 and TRBJ1-1; no clear D. This sample comprised peripheral blood mononuclear cells (PBMCs), obtained when the disease was refractory, from a patient treated with antithyroid drugs. This receptor was taken from a female donor with Graves disease. DNA for the CDR3: TGTGCCAGCAGTGCCACAAGTAACACTGAAGCTTTCTTT. As protein: CASSATSNTEAFF.